This TCR beta chain is drawn from a study of cytomegalovirus exposure and HLA in healthy donors. Study observations and caveats: In an earlier analysis, productive rearrangement rates for most beta V segments clustered near 87% or 30%. Among CMV-associated TCR beta chains, most appeared HLA-restricted in a later analysis.

Turning to this clone: The antigen is undetermined.

Amplification used 60 Vbeta primers and 13 Jbeta primers. This table comes from immunoSEQ multiplex PCR, and its TCRdb copy is limited to in-frame clones, with some not included. The sample gives 110,000 to 150,000 clones, 82% of which show up once; roughly 3.2% is in the top ten. V was shortened by 8 bases and J by 4 bases, with 15 bases between the two germline ends. This CDR3 region has 14 residues. CDR1 MDHEN and CDR2 SYDVKM come from the germline V gene. The chain couples TRBV28 to TRBJ1-5; D call uncertain. The sequencing sample was made of PBMCs. The TCR was taken from a man between 18 and 35 years old in good health and CMV-seropositive. The CDR3 region has the DNA TGTGCCAGCTCGGTGGCACAGCCTAATCAGCCCCAGCATTTT. This gives the protein CASSVAQPNQPQHF.